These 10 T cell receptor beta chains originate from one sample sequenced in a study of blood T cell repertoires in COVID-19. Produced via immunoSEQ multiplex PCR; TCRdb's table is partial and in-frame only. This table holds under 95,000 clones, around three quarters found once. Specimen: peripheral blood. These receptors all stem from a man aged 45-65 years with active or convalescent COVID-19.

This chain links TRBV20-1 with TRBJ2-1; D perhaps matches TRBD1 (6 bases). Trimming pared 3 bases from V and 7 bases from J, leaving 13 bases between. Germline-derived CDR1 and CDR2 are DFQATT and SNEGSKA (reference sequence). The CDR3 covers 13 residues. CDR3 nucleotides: TGCAGTGCTAGTGTGGGGGCGCAGAATGAGCAGTTCTTC. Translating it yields CSASVGAQNEQFF.

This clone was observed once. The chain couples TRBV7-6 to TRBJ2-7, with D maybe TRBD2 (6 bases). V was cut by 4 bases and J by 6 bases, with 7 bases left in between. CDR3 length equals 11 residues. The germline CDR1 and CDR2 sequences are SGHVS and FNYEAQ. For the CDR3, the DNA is TGTGCCAGCAGCTACGGGGGCGAGCAGTACTTC. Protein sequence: CASSYGGEQYF.

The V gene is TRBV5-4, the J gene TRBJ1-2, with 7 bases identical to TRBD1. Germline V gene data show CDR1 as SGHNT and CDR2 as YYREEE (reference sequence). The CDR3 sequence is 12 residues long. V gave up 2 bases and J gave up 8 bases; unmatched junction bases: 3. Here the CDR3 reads CASSFGTAGYTF. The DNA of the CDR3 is TGTGCCAGCAGCTTCGGGACAGCCGGCTACACCTTC.

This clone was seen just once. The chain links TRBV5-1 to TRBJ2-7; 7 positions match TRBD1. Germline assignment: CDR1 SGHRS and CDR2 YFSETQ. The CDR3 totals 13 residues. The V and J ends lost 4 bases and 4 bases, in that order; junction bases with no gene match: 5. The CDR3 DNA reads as TGCGCCAGCAGCGTTGACAGGGAGTACGAGCAGTACTTC. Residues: CASSVDREYEQYF. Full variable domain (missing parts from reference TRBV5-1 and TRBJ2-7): KAGVTQTPRYLIKTRGQQVTLSCSPISGHRSVSWYQQTPGQGLQFLFEYFSETQRNKGNFPGRFSGRQFSNSRSEMNVSTLELGDSALYLCASSVDREYEQYFGPGTRLTVT.

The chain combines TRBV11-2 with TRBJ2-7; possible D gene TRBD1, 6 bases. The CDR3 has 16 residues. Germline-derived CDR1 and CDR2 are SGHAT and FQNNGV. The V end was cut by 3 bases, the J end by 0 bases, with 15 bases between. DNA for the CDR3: TGTGCCAGCAGCTTTTCAGGGGCGCCCTCCTCCTACGAGCAGTACTTC. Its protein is CASSFSGAPSSYEQYF.

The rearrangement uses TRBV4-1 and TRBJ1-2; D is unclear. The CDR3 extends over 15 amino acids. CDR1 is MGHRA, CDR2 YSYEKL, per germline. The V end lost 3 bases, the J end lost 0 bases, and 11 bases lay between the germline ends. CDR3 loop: CASSHPGRANYGYTF. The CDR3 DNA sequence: TGCGCCAGCAGCCATCCGGGGAGGGCTAACTATGGCTACACCTTC.

Written as DNA, the CDR3 is TGTGCCAGCAGCTTAGGGTTTGGAGGGTTCGGTGAAAAACTGTTTTTT. Translation: CASSLGFGGFGEKLFF. The rearrangement uses TRBV7-2 and TRBJ1-4; no reliable D call. Germline CDR1 SGHTA, CDR2 FQGNSA. V was cut by 1 base and J by 7 bases, with 16 bases left in between. This CDR3 region has 16 residues.

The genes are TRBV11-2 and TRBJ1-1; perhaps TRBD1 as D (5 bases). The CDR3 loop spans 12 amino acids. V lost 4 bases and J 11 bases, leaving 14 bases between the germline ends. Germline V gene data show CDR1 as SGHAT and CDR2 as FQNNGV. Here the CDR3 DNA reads TGTGCCAGCAGCTCACAGGCCCCCCTGGCTTTCTTT. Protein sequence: CASSSQAPLAFF.

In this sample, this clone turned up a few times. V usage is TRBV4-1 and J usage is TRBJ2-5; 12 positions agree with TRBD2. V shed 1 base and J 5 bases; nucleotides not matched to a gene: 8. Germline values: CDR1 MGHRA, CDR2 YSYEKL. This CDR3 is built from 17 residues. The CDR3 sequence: CASSQGLAGAGGETQYF. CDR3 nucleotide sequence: TGCGCCAGCAGCCAAGGACTAGCGGGGGCCGGAGGGGAGACCCAGTACTTC.

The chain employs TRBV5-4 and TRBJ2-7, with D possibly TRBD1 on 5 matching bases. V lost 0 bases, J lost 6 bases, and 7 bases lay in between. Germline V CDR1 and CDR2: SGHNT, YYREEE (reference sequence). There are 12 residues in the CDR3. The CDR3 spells CASSLEGVEQYF. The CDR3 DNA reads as TGTGCCAGCAGCTTGGAAGGGGTCGAGCAGTACTTC.